One sample yielded the 21 T cell receptor beta chains listed below, sequenced in a study of blood T cell repertoires in COVID-19. Generated by immunoSEQ multiplex PCR, the TCRdb table keeps only in-frame clones and is missing some. The data hold about 40,000 clones, with 65% to 85% observed a single time. The sample taken for sequencing was peripheral blood. Source of these receptors: a man aged 80 or over with active or convalescent COVID-19.

Only one count was recorded for this clone. The V call is TRBV18, the J call TRBJ2-5; TRBD2 matches 10 bases. The CDR3 runs 16 residues. V lost 0 bases and J lost 4; bases outside the gene matches: 5. Germline V CDR1 and CDR2: KGHSH, LQKENI. As DNA, the CDR3 is TGTGCCAGCTCACCACCGGGTATAGCGGGGGGAGAGACCCAGTACTTC. Translation: CASSPPGIAGGETQYF.

The chain has TRBV7-9 and TRBJ1-6, with a weak D call TRBD1 (6 bases). Germline assignment: CDR1 SEHNR and CDR2 FQNEAQ (reference sequence). V lost 1 base, J lost 7 bases, and 17 bases lay in between. This CDR3 contains 17 residues. The CDR3 is CASSLESGESPNSPLHF. CDR3 bases: TGTGCCAGCAGCTTAGAGTCAGGGGAGTCCCCCAATTCACCCCTCCACTTT.

The V call is TRBV4-3, the J call TRBJ2-3; 11 bases are shared with TRBD1. This CDR3 region has 14 residues. CDR1 is LGHNA, CDR2 YSLEER, per germline. V lost 5 bases and J lost 5; bases outside the gene matches: 3. CDR3 sequence: CASSVDRGQDTQYF. The CDR3 nucleotides are TGCGCCAGCAGCGTGGACAGGGGGCAAGATACGCAGTATTTT.

J is TRBJ2-1 and V is TRBV7-9; perhaps TRBD2 as D (6 bases). CDR1 and CDR2 (germline): SEHNR, FQNEAQ (reference sequence). The CDR3 totals 14 residues. Between the trimmed V and J ends, which lost 5 bases and 4 bases, there was a span of 12 bases. DNA of the CDR3: TGTGCCAGCAGCCTTCCAGGACTATACAATGAGCAGTTCTTC. Encoded protein: CASSLPGLYNEQFF. Using reference TRBV7-9 and TRBJ2-1 for the parts outside the CDR3, the full variable domain is DTGVSQNPRHKITKRGQNVTFRCDPISEHNRLYWYRQTLGQGPEFLTYFQNEAQLEKSRLLSDRFSAERPKGSFSTLEIQRTEQGDSAMYLCASSLPGLYNEQFFGPGTRLTVL.

The CDR3 sequence is CSVWSGIPTDTQYF. The CDR3 DNA reads TGCAGCGTTTGGAGCGGGATCCCGACAGATACGCAGTATTTT. The rearrangement joins TRBV29-1 to TRBJ2-3, with 7 nucleotides matching TRBD2. V trimming: 5 bases; J trimming: 3 bases; junction bases outside the gene matches: 8. The CDR3 spans 14 residues. Germline CDR1 reads SQVTM; CDR2 reads ANQGSEA.

Note on this clone: This same CDR3 is encoded by further DNA sequences in the sample. This sequence joins TRBV7-9 and TRBJ2-1, with D tentatively TRBD1 (6 bases). V was trimmed by 5 bases and J by 0 bases, leaving 11 bases between them. Germline CDR1 is SEHNR and CDR2 is FQNEAQ (reference sequence). This CDR3 has 15 residues. The CDR3 DNA sequence: TGTGCCAGCAGCCTCTCGGACAGCTCCTACAATGAGCAGTTCTTC. Translation gives CASSLSDSSYNEQFF. The full variable domain, completed using reference TRBV7-9 and TRBJ2-1, is DTGVSQNPRHKITKRGQNVTFRCDPISEHNRLYWYRQTLGQGPEFLTYFQNEAQLEKSRLLSDRFSAERPKGSFSTLEIQRTEQGDSAMYLCASSLSDSSYNEQFFGPGTRLTVL.

This clone was seen only once. The chain is built from TRBV3-1 (or the pseudogene TRBV3-2) and TRBJ1-6; D is possibly TRBD1 (5 bases). Germline loops: CDR1 LGHDT, CDR2 YNNKEL (reference sequence). The CDR3 extends over 15 amino acids. The V gene lost 4 bases and the J gene lost 7 bases, with 14 bases spanning the gap. The CDR3 DNA reads TGTGCCAGCAGCCGAACCGGGACTATCAATTCACCCCTCCACTTT. This sequence encodes CASSRTGTINSPLHF.

The chain links TRBV7-2 to TRBJ2-5, with TRBD2 identical over 10 bases. The CDR3 contains 14 residues. Germline CDR1 SGHTA, CDR2 FQGNSA. The V gene end was trimmed by 5 bases and the J gene end by 1 base; junction bases not matched to a gene: 1. The CDR3 DNA is TGTGCCAGCAGCAGCGGGGGGGCCCAAGAGACCCAGTACTTC. Its translation: CASSSGGAQETQYF.

This chain links TRBV5-5 with TRBJ1-1, with 7 bases matching TRBD1. Germline values: CDR1 SGHKS, CDR2 YYEKEE (reference sequence). V lost 3 bases, J lost 10 bases, and 6 bases stayed unmatched. This CDR3 has 12 amino acids. CDR3 nucleotide sequence: TGTGCCAGCAGCTCGAAGGCAGGGGGAGCTTTCTTT. It yields the protein CASSSKAGGAFF.

The CDR3 DNA sequence: TGCGCCAGCAGCTTAACATCGCAGGTTGGCTACGAGCAGTACTTC. As protein: CASSLTSQVGYEQYF. The chain couples TRBV5-1 to TRBJ2-7; D uncertain. V was shortened by 2 bases and J by 3 bases, with 15 bases between the two germline ends. Germline V gene lookup returns CDR1 SGHRS and CDR2 YFSETQ. The CDR3 totals 15 residues.

The chain couples TRBV9 to TRBJ2-7; TRBD2 matches 10 bases. The CDR3 has 15 amino acids. Germline-derived CDR1 and CDR2 are SGDLS and YYNGEE. The ends lost 0 bases at V and 3 bases at J; junction bases unmatched: 3. The CDR3 protein is CASSVEAGGDYEQYF. The CDR3, as DNA: TGTGCCAGCAGCGTAGAAGCGGGAGGGGACTACGAGCAGTACTTC.

This chain links TRBV7-9 with TRBJ2-6; TRBD2 aligns across 8 bases. Germline CDR1 reads SEHNR; CDR2 reads FQNEAQ (reference sequence). The CDR3 runs to 19 residues. V gave up 3 bases and J gave up 0 bases; unmatched junction bases: 10. Here the CDR3 DNA reads TGTGCCAGCAGCTTTCGTGGTAGCGGGGCGAACTCTGGGGCCAACGTCCTGACTTTC. Residues: CASSFRGSGANSGANVLTF.

The chain links TRBV11-2 to TRBJ2-6; D is perhaps TRBD1 (7 bases). The CDR3 sequence is 18 residues long. The germline V gene has CDR1 SGHAT and CDR2 FQNNGV. Trimming took off 2 bases at V and 0 bases at J, with 14 bases between the two ends. The CDR3 DNA is TGTGCCAGCAGCTTATATCAGGGGGGAAGCTCTGGGGCCAACGTCCTGACTTTC. This encodes CASSLYQGGSSGANVLTF.

This clone is judged medium-sized (0.01 to 0.1%). The chain's CDR3 is CAWSVVCMAGGTKGRDEQFF. As DNA, the CDR3 is TGTGCCTGGAGTGTGGTATGTATGGCGGGGGGTACCAAAGGGAGGGATGAGCAGTTCTTC. V is TRBV30 and J is TRBJ2-1; 8 bases are a match to TRBD2. The CDR3 consists of 20 residues. Germline V gene sequence: CDR1 GTSNPN, CDR2 SVGIG (reference sequence). The V segment lost 0 bases and the J segment 8 bases; nucleotides outside the gene matches: 24.

The chain couples TRBV3-1 (or the pseudogene TRBV3-2) to TRBJ2-1, with TRBD2 matching over 13 bases. V lost 0 bases, J lost 9 bases, and 5 bases stayed unmatched. The germline V gene has CDR1 LGHDT and CDR2 YNNKEL (reference sequence). The CDR3 has 16 residues. DNA of the CDR3: TGTGCCAGCAGCCAAGATACGGGACTAGCGGGGTCTGAGCAGTTCTTC. Amino acid sequence: CASSQDTGLAGSEQFF.

The chain combines TRBV19 with TRBJ1-6, with D tentatively TRBD1 (5 bases). The CDR3 has 16 amino acids. Germline V gene sequence: CDR1 LNHDA, CDR2 SQIVND (reference sequence). The V gene lost 4 bases and the J gene lost 10 bases, with 20 bases spanning the gap. CDR3 residues: CASSTLGASGESPLHF. CDR3 sequence (DNA): TGTGCCAGTAGTACCCTTGGGGCGTCGGGAGAATCACCCCTCCACTTT.

The genes are TRBV6-2 or TRBV6-3 and TRBJ1-2; 9 positions match TRBD1. V lost 5 bases to trimming and J lost 1 base; unmatched junction nucleotides: 2. Germline values: CDR1 MNHEY, CDR2 SVGEGT. The CDR3 sequence is 14 residues long. The CDR3: CASSGQGNNYGYTF. Here the CDR3 DNA reads TGTGCCAGCAGTGGACAGGGGAATAACTATGGCTACACCTTC.

V usage is TRBV7-9 and J usage is TRBJ1-6; 8 bases match TRBD1. This CDR3 has 13 residues. V shed 3 bases, J shed 8 bases, and the junction held 0 bases outside the gene matches. Germline V gene sequence: CDR1 SEHNR, CDR2 FQNEAQ (reference sequence). The CDR3: CASSLGQDSPLHF. The CDR3 nucleotides are TGTGCCAGCAGCTTGGGACAGGATTCACCCCTCCACTTT. Together with reference TRBV7-9 and TRBJ1-6, the CDR3 gives the full variable domain: DTGVSQNPRHKITKRGQNVTFRCDPISEHNRLYWYRQTLGQGPEFLTYFQNEAQLEKSRLLSDRFSAERPKGSFSTLEIQRTEQGDSAMYLCASSLGQDSPLHFGNGTRLTVT.

The CDR3 reads CASSPPTGSLEGANVLTF. CDR3 coding DNA: TGTGCCAGCTCACCACCGACAGGGTCGTTGGAGGGGGCCAACGTCCTGACTTTC. This chain links TRBV18 with TRBJ2-6; 7 bases fit TRBD1. This CDR3 has 18 residues. Trimming at V came to 0 bases and at J to 4 bases, leaving 9 bases not matched to a gene. Per the germline V gene, CDR1 is KGHSH and CDR2 is LQKENI.

This chain links TRBV5-1 with TRBJ2-2; no clear D. V was pared by 4 bases and J by 2 bases, with 21 bases between. The CDR3 extends over 18 amino acids. The germline V gene has CDR1 SGHRS and CDR2 YFSETQ. CDR3 protein: CASSPEGSRHENTGELFF. The DNA for the CDR3 is TGCGCCAGCAGCCCGGAAGGCTCCCGACACGAAAACACCGGGGAGCTGTTTTTT.

CDR3 DNA sequence: TGTGCCAGCAGCTTCTTGCTTGGAGGTAGGACAGATACGCAGTATTTT. Translation: CASSFLLGGRTDTQYF. V is TRBV5-6 and J is TRBJ2-3; possible D gene TRBD2, 5 bases. The CDR3 consists of 16 residues. V lost 2 bases and J lost 3, with 16 bases in between. Looked up from germline, CDR1 is SGHDT and CDR2 is YYEEEE.